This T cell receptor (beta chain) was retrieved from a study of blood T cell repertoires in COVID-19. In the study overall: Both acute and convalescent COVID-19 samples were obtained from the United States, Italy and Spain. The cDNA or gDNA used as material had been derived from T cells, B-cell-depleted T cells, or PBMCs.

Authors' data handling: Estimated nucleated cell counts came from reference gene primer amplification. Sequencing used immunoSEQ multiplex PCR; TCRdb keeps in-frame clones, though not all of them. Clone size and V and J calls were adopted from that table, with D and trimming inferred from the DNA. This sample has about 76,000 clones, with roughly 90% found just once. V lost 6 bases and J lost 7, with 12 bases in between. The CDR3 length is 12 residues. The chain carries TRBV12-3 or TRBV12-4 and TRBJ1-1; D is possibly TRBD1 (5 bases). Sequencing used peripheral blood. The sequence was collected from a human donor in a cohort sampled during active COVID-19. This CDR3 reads CASSPGVGEAFF. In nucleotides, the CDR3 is TGTGCCAGCAGCCCGGGGGTAGGTGAAGCTTTCTTT.